This T cell receptor beta chain is from a study of blood T cells in healthy people across ages. Germline V gene data show CDR1 as SGHDT and CDR2 as YYEEEE. With 10 bases clipped from V and 2 bases from J, the junction kept 9 bases outside the gene matches. The CDR3 length is 14 residues. PCR was performed a second time for roughly 6 to 12 cycles using a sample-barcoded 5' primer and a J-beta primer mix. Via MiXCR, TCRdb re-called the 5' RACE reads, giving one row per CDR3 protein. The repertoire consists of more than 1,000,000 distinct CDR3 sequences, with around 27% occurring once and the leading ten covering approximately 0.71%. The same specimen was also included in a second study, on T cells of mothers and their children.

This sequence originates from a girl under 10 years old in good health. The sample taken for sequencing was blood. This chain joins TRBV5-6 and TRBJ2-3; 8 bases agree with TRBD2. The CDR3, as DNA: TGTGCCTGCGGATTAGCGGGATCCACAGATACGCAGTATTTT. Amino acid sequence: CACGLAGSTDTQYF.